This T cell receptor beta chain is drawn from a study of breast tumors, draining lymph nodes, adjacent tissues. From the multiplex PCR reads, TCRdb called clonotypes with MiXCR, one entry per CDR3 protein. The repertoire includes 150,000 to 250,000 distinct CDR3 sequences, approximately 30% of them detected once, and more than 4% sits in the top ten. V was cut by 5 bases and J by 1 base, with 11 bases left in between. Germline CDR1 and CDR2: SEHNR and FQNEAQ (reference sequence). This CDR3 has 15 residues. This clonotype was counted at least ten times. Axillary draining lymph nodes of breast cancer patients supplied the node samples.

The V call is TRBV7-9, the J call TRBJ1-4; perhaps TRBD1 as D (6 bases). This clonotype was sampled from a female donor with breast cancer. Some clones in this sample may be carry-over from other donors' samples. The source material was axillary lymph node tissue. CDR3 sequence (DNA): TGTGCCAGCAGCCCAACGACAGGAACTAATGAAAAACTGTTTTTT. Residues: CASSPTTGTNEKLFF. Full variable domain (outside the CDR3, taken from reference TRBV7-9 and TRBJ1-4): DTGVSQNPRHKITKRGQNVTFRCDPISEHNRLYWYRQTLGQGPEFLTYFQNEAQLEKSRLLSDRFSAERPKGSFSTLEIQRTEQGDSAMYLCASSPTTGTNEKLFFGSGTQLSVL.